This passage covers 20 T cell receptor beta chains from one sample sequenced in a study of CD8+ T cells in alopecia areata. Treatment reported: oral pan-JAK inhibitor, 5-10 mg twice daily. Investigators isolated RNA and reverse transcribed it into cDNA to act as the sequencing template. Measured with immunoSEQ multiplex PCR; TCRdb has only the in-frame clones, and not every one. This sample has 100,000 to 120,000 clones; roughly three fifths occur once, and the top ten carry approximately 3.6%. The material was CD4+ T cells sorted from blood, obtained at week 24, from a patient treated with tofacitinib. All receptors come from a human donor with alopecia areata.

This clone has only one observation. This chain joins TRBV15 and TRBJ2-7; D gene uncertain. From germline, CDR1 is LNHNV and CDR2 YYDKDF (reference sequence). V dropped 2 bases and J dropped 6 bases, with 2 bases sitting between them. CDR3 length: 10 residues. CDR3 nucleotides: TGTGCCACCAGCAGATCCGAGCAGTACTTC. Translation: CATSRSEQYF. Filled out from reference TRBV15 and TRBJ2-7, the complete variable domain reads DAMVIQNPRYQVTQFGKPVTLSCSQTLNHNVMYWYQQKSSQAPKLLFHYYDKDFNNEADTPDNFQSRRPNTSFCFLDIRSPGLGDTAMYLCATSRSEQYFGPGTRLTVT.

V usage is TRBV29-1 and J usage is TRBJ1-4; 7 bases fit TRBD1. This CDR3 spans 12 amino acids. Trimming at V came to 6 bases and at J to 7 bases, leaving 5 bases not matched to a gene. In germline, CDR1 is SQVTM, CDR2 ANQGSEA. CDR3 nucleotides: TGCAGCGTGGGAACAGGGGCTGAAAAACTGTTTTTT. Protein sequence: CSVGTGAEKLFF. The entire variable domain, with the rest obtained from reference TRBV29-1 and TRBJ1-4, is as follows: SAVISQKPSRDICQRGTSLTIQCQVDSQVTMMFWYRQQPGQSLTLIATANQGSEATYESGFVIDKFPISRPNLTFSTLTVSNMSPEDSSIYLCSVGTGAEKLFFGSGTQLSVL.

This clone showed up just a few times. The chain links TRBV30 to TRBJ1-2; no definite D call. There are 13 residues in the CDR3. In germline, CDR1 is GTSNPN, CDR2 SVGIG (reference sequence). V was shortened by 3 bases and J by 4 bases, with 12 bases between the two germline ends. CDR3 sequence: CAWSRRSLYGYTF. Written as DNA, the CDR3 is TGTGCCTGGAGCAGAAGGAGTCTCTATGGCTACACCTTC.

The J gene is TRBJ2-1, the V gene TRBV7-6, with D possibly matching TRBD1 (7 bases). Germline V gene sequence: CDR1 SGHVS, CDR2 FNYEAQ. V gave up 1 base and J gave up 3 bases, with 10 bases separating them. This CDR3 comprises 15 residues. The CDR3 DNA reads TGTGCCAGCAGCTTAGGGCAGGGGGGCTACAATGAGCAGTTCTTC. It translates to CASSLGQGGYNEQFF.

The chain employs TRBV6-5 and TRBJ2-5, with D perhaps matching TRBD2 (7 bases). The V gene lost 10 bases and the J gene lost 2 bases, with 20 bases spanning the gap. Per the germline V gene, CDR1 is MNHEY and CDR2 is SVGAGI. This CDR3 contains 15 residues. The CDR3 sequence is CATSQGGGGQETQYF. Here the CDR3 DNA reads TGTGCCACCAGCCAAGGGGGGGGTGGGCAAGAGACCCAGTACTTC.

V is TRBV14 and J is TRBJ2-7; D perhaps matches TRBD2 (6 bases). V was clipped by 4 bases and J by 6 bases, with 16 bases between them. The CDR3 consists of 14 residues. In germline, CDR1 is SGHDN, CDR2 FVKESK. This chain's CDR3 is CASSPRLGAGEQYF. The CDR3 DNA is TGTGCCAGCAGCCCCCGACTAGGGGCGGGCGAGCAGTACTTC.

The chain joins TRBV6-6 to TRBJ1-2; 7 bases fit TRBD1. Germline trimming cut 5 bases from V and 8 bases from J; bases unmatched to any gene: 8. Per the germline V gene, CDR1 is MNHNY and CDR2 is SVGAGI (reference sequence). CDR3 length: 13 amino acids. CDR3 bases: TGTGCCAGCAGTACCCCAGGGGGGTCCGGCTACACCTTC. It yields the protein CASSTPGGSGYTF.

The chain carries TRBV6-5 and TRBJ1-5; D is unclear. V lost 4 bases, J lost 2 bases, and 6 bases lay in between. The CDR3 has 13 amino acids. From germline, CDR1 is MNHEY and CDR2 SVGAGI. DNA of the CDR3: TGTGCCAGCAGTTGGGGAGGCAATCAGCCCCAGCATTTT. It specifies CASSWGGNQPQHF.

The rearrangement uses TRBV7-2 and TRBJ2-7; 9 nucleotides line up with TRBD2. Losses at the gene ends were 0 bases for V and 10 bases for J; bases not matched to a gene: 7. Looked up from germline, CDR1 is SGHTA and CDR2 is FQGNSA. CDR3 length equals 14 residues. CDR3 region: CASSLASGGRYQYF. The CDR3 DNA sequence: TGTGCCAGCAGCTTAGCTAGCGGGGGCCGCTATCAGTACTTC.

The table lists this clone with a few counts. The CDR3 loop is CAWSVLAVNNEQFF. In nucleotides, the CDR3 is TGTGCCTGGAGTGTACTAGCGGTGAACAATGAGCAGTTCTTC. The chain couples TRBV30 to TRBJ2-1, with 8 bases identical to TRBD2. V dropped 0 bases and J dropped 5; count of bases not matched to a gene: 3. CDR1 is GTSNPN and CDR2 is SVGIG in the germline V gene (reference sequence). This CDR3 has 14 residues.

The chain employs TRBV19 and TRBJ2-2; D may be TRBD1 (6 bases). CDR1 and CDR2 from the germline V gene are LNHDA and SQIVND (reference sequence). V dropped 11 bases and J dropped 1 base, with 17 bases sitting between them. The CDR3 extends over 15 amino acids. The CDR3 bases are TGTGCCTCTCGCACAGGGACCCTGAACACCGGGGAGCTGTTTTTT. Amino acid sequence: CASRTGTLNTGELFF.

This clone is labeled as medium-sized. In nucleotides, the CDR3 is TGCAGCGTTGCCCAGGGCTCTGGGGCCAACGTCCTGACTTTC. This translates into CSVAQGSGANVLTF. J is TRBJ2-6 and V is TRBV29-1; D might be TRBD1 (5 bases). CDR1 is SQVTM, CDR2 ANQGSEA, per germline. The germline V and J ends were trimmed by 4 bases and 0 bases, with 7 bases remaining between them. This CDR3 has 14 amino acids.

In regard to this clone: Other nucleotide sequences in the sample specify the same CDR3. The chain is built from TRBV7-2 and TRBJ1-1; unclear D gene. The CDR3 spans 14 residues. Trimming shortened V by 1 base and J by 0 bases, and 6 bases separated the two germline ends. Germline lookup yields CDR1 SGHTA and CDR2 FQGNSA. The CDR3 DNA sequence: TGTGCCAGCAGCTTAGGGCAGATGAACACTGAAGCTTTCTTT. Protein sequence: CASSLGQMNTEAFF.

The chain employs TRBV2 and TRBJ2-2, with unresolved D. V lost 7 bases, J lost 7 bases, and 10 bases lay in between. Per the germline V gene, CDR1 is SNHLY and CDR2 is FYNNEI. CDR3 length equals 12 residues. The CDR3 nucleotides read TGTGCCAGCACATTCTGGGGCGGGGAGCTGTTTTTT. Translation: CASTFWGGELFF.

This clone occurred a few times. The V call is TRBV7-6, the J call TRBJ1-5; 11 nucleotides align to TRBD1. V was pared by 5 bases and J by 2 bases, with 11 bases of the junction left unmatched. Germline CDR1 SGHVS, CDR2 FNYEAQ. This CDR3 is 18 amino acids long. CDR3: CASSPTMGQGGGNQPQHF. In DNA, the CDR3 is TGTGCCAGCAGCCCTACTATGGGACAGGGGGGCGGCAATCAGCCCCAGCATTTT.

This clone was recorded a few times. The junction and the germline gene differ at one end; a read error may be behind it. This chain connects TRBV2 to TRBJ1-2; D gene unclear. The CDR3 spans 13 residues. The germline V gene encodes CDR1 SNHLY and CDR2 FYNNEI. CDR3 sequence: CASSQGRHSGYTF. DNA for the CDR3: TGTGCTAGCAGCCAAGGGCGCCATAGCGGCTACACCTTC. Complete variable domain (other parts from reference TRBV2 and TRBJ1-2): EPEVTQTPSHQVTQMGQEVILRCVPISNHLYFYWYRQILGQKVEFLVSFYNNEISEKSEIFDDQFSVERPDGSNFTLKIRSTKLEDSAMYFCASSQGRHSGYTFGSGTRLTVV.

The sample holds a few counts of this clone. J is TRBJ1-2 and V is TRBV30; tentatively, D is TRBD1 (5 bases). The CDR3 is 13 residues long. Trimming removed 2 bases at V and 7 bases at J, with 14 bases between. CDR1 and CDR2 (germline): GTSNPN, SVGIG (reference sequence). Here the CDR3 reads CAWSRRDLGGYTF. The CDR3 nucleotides read TGTGCCTGGAGTCGCAGGGATTTGGGTGGCTACACCTTC.

This clone was observed a handful of times. CDR3 DNA sequence: TGTGCCATCAGTGAATACGGAGGTTTAGCCAAAAACATTCAGTACTTC. It is translated as CAISEYGGLAKNIQYF. The chain carries TRBV10-3 and TRBJ2-4; D might be TRBD2 (5 bases). The CDR3 has 16 residues. Germline CDR1 reads ENHRY; CDR2 reads SYGVKD. V dropped 3 bases and J dropped 0 bases, with 12 bases sitting between them.

The chain recombines TRBV9 with TRBJ2-5; no firm D call. From germline, CDR1 is SGDLS and CDR2 YYNGEE. Trimming cost V 4 bases and J 4 bases, with 5 bases left between them. CDR3 length equals 11 residues. The CDR3 nucleotides read TGTGCCAGCAGCCAAGGAGAGACCCAGTACTTC. Amino acid sequence: CASSQGETQYF.

The table lists this clone with a few counts. V gene TRBV29-1 combines with J gene TRBJ2-2, with D maybe TRBD2 (6 bases). Trimming shortened V by 7 bases and J by 7 bases, and 19 bases separated the two germline ends. The CDR3 totals 14 residues. Germline V gene data show CDR1 as SQVTM and CDR2 as ANQGSEA. CDR3 sequence reads: CSAVVALGGGELFF. As DNA, the CDR3 is TGCAGCGCCGTGGTGGCATTGGGGGGCGGGGAGCTGTTTTTT.